This T cell receptor (beta chain) was documented in a study of T cell responses to AZD1222 COVID-19 vaccine. The repertoire was sequenced with immunoSEQ multiplex PCR; TCRdb's copy has only in-frame clones and lacks some. The table records some 170,000 clones, about 91% of them present only once. Regarding the study as a whole: The span of vaccine-associated CD4 TCRs extended across spike, with dominance at 160-218 and 743-854. Spike-specific TCR breadth and depth grew following two AZD1222 doses. Targets within unmutated variant regions were reportedly found for nearly half of spike-specific TCRs. Seropositive status at baseline applied to only 6 or 7 AZD1222 recipients.

Trimming stripped 2 bases from V and 5 bases from J, with 13 bases between. Germline V CDR1 and CDR2: SGDLS, YYNGEE. CDR3 length equals 14 residues. Comments on this clone: Its antigen remains unidentified.

The receptor's source is an adult in good health. The rearrangement links TRBV9 to TRBJ1-1; weak D call: TRBD1 (5 bases). The starting material was peripheral blood, obtained on day 0 of MenACWY control vaccination. For the CDR3, the DNA is TGTGCCAGCAGCGTTCCTACTGGGGGAACTGAAGCTTTCTTT. This encodes CASSVPTGGTEAFF.